The present T cell receptor (beta chain) was sequenced within a study of control samples from healthy donors and cancer patients. V trimming: 8 bases; J trimming: 7 bases; junction bases outside the gene matches: 3. From germline, CDR1 is LNHNV and CDR2 YYDKDF (reference sequence). This CDR3 is 12 amino acids long. Some clones are missing from TCRdb's copy, which holds only in-frame ones; the method was immunoSEQ multiplex PCR. The sample carries some 100,000 clones, roughly 83% recorded once. Sequenced material: blood. V and J are TRBV15 and TRBJ1-5; 9 bases are a match to TRBD1. The receptor was isolated from a woman aged 25 to 39 in good health. The CDR3 is CATGGQGQPQHF. CDR3 nucleotides: TGTGCCACCGGGGGACAGGGCCAGCCCCAGCATTTT.